This TCR beta chain was recorded in a study of blood T cell repertoires in COVID-19. The CDR3 runs to 11 residues. Looked up from germline, CDR1 is MNHEY and CDR2 is SVGAGI. Trimming cost V 2 bases and J 8 bases, with 5 bases left between them. Method: immunoSEQ multiplex PCR; TCRdb's copy keeps in-frame clones and lacks some. This sample yields over 250,000 clones, of which about 81% are seen a single time; approximately 4.5% belongs to the top ten. The receptor was derived from a man aged 25-40 years with acute COVID-19. The chain recombines TRBV6-5 with TRBJ2-3; no clear D. The sequencing sample was made of PBMCs or T cells enriched from blood (not recorded which). The chain's CDR3 is CASSYLSTQYF. The CDR3 bases are TGTGCCAGCAGTTACCTGAGTACGCAGTATTTT.